The 23 T cell receptor beta chains in this list originate from one sample, sequenced in a study of somatic mutations in cytotoxic T cells in rheumatoid arthritis. This table comes from immunoSEQ multiplex PCR, and its TCRdb copy is limited to in-frame clones, with some not included. The table shows roughly 10,000 clones, with 70% to 90% occurring only once. Sequencing input: CD8+ T cells sorted from blood. Every receptor here comes from an adult with rheumatoid arthritis.

V gene TRBV7-8 combines with J gene TRBJ1-4; weak D call: TRBD1 (5 bases). Germline V gene lookup returns CDR1 SGHVS and CDR2 FQNEAQ. CDR3 length equals 15 residues. The V gene lost 4 bases and the J gene lost 8 bases, with 17 bases spanning the gap. The CDR3 region is CASSYTLGVGEKLFF. The CDR3 coding sequence is TGTGCCAGCAGCTATACCTTGGGGGTCGGCGAAAAACTGTTTTTT. The full variable domain, in which reference TRBV7-8 and TRBJ1-4 provide the parts outside the CDR3, is GAGVSQSPRYKVAKRGQDVALRCDPISGHVSLFWYQQALGQGPEFLTYFQNEAQLDKSGLPSDRFFAERPEGSVSTLKIQRTQQEDSAVYLCASSYTLGVGEKLFFGSGTQLSVL.

CDR3 sequence: CASSLVAGPTDTQYF. The CDR3 coding sequence is TGTGCCAGCAGCTTAGTTGCGGGGCCCACAGATACGCAGTATTTT. The chain has TRBV11-2 and TRBJ2-3; tentative D call: TRBD2 (6 bases). Germline CDR1 is SGHAT and CDR2 is FQNNGV. The CDR3 length is 15 residues. V was shortened by 1 base and J by 2 bases, with 10 bases between the two germline ends.

V is TRBV5-8 and J is TRBJ2-5, with D possibly being TRBD2 (6 bases). From germline, CDR1 is SGHTS and CDR2 YDEGEE. The ends were cut back, 1 base at V and 0 bases at J, with 7 bases in the middle. The length of the CDR3 is 14 residues. For the CDR3, the DNA is TGTGCCAGCAGCTTGCGCGGGAACCAAGAGACCCAGTACTTC. Translation gives CASSLRGNQETQYF.

J is TRBJ1-5 and V is TRBV19; 7 positions agree with TRBD1. With V trimmed by 2 bases and J by 6 bases, 1 base remained unmatched. CDR1 LNHDA and CDR2 SQIVND come from the germline V gene (reference sequence). The CDR3 totals 13 residues. CDR3 sequence: CASSIQGGQPQHF. As DNA, the CDR3 is TGTGCCAGTAGTATACAGGGGGGTCAGCCCCAGCATTTT. The whole variable domain, filled in from reference TRBV19 and TRBJ1-5, reads DGGITQSPKYLFRKEGQNVTLSCEQNLNHDAMYWYRQDPGQGLRLIYYSQIVNDFQKGDIAEGYSVSREKKESFPLTVTSAQKNPTAFYLCASSIQGGQPQHFGDGTRLSIL.

The chain links TRBV27 to TRBJ1-1, with unresolved D. V was trimmed by 8 bases and J by 4 bases, leaving 11 bases between them. Germline-derived CDR1 and CDR2 are MNHEY and SMNVEV (reference sequence). The CDR3 length is 12 residues. The DNA for the CDR3 is TGTGCCAGCGGGTCAGCTTTCACTGAAGCTTTCTTT. It specifies CASGSAFTEAFF.

V usage is TRBV4-1 and J usage is TRBJ2-7, with 13 bases that match TRBD2. V was pared by 4 bases and J by 4 bases, with 4 bases of the junction left unmatched. The CDR3 extends over 15 amino acids. CDR1 and CDR2 from the germline V gene are MGHRA and YSYEKL. This CDR3 is CASSRLAGGGYEQYF. As DNA, the CDR3 is TGCGCCAGCAGCCGACTAGCGGGGGGCGGTTACGAGCAGTACTTC.

The chain carries TRBV15 and TRBJ2-1, with 7 bases identical to TRBD1. J was trimmed by 1 base and V by 5 bases; bases with no gene match: 8. The CDR3 totals 16 residues. Per germline, CDR1 LNHNV and CDR2 YYDKDF (reference sequence). The CDR3 bases are TGTGCCACCAGCGGATACAGGGGACAGTCCTACAATGAGCAGTTCTTC. Its protein is CATSGYRGQSYNEQFF.

The chain recombines TRBV5-1 with TRBJ1-1, with D perhaps matching TRBD1 (5 bases). From germline, CDR1 is SGHRS and CDR2 YFSETQ. The CDR3 contains 14 residues. V dropped 0 bases and J dropped 3 bases, with 9 bases sitting between them. CDR3 DNA sequence: TGCGCCAGCAGCTTGGGGGCAGGGCACACTGAAGCTTTCTTT. Its protein is CASSLGAGHTEAFF.

V is TRBV4-1 and J is TRBJ1-1; D ambiguous. Germline-derived CDR1 and CDR2 are MGHRA and YSYEKL. The CDR3 consists of 14 residues. The ends were cut back, 5 bases at V and 8 bases at J, with 18 bases in the middle. CDR3 amino acids: CASSALGRAGEAFF. The CDR3 region has the DNA TGCGCCAGCAGCGCTCTTGGGAGGGCGGGGGAAGCTTTCTTT.

This clone came up once. The rearrangement joins TRBV23-1 to TRBJ1-4; no clear D gene. TRBV23-1 is recorded as an ORF, its role being uncertain. This CDR3 contains 13 residues. Trimming left V 10 bases short and J 4 bases short, with 13 bases between. The CDR3 is CATLTPCNEKLFF. DNA for the CDR3: TGCGCCACCTTGACACCTTGTAATGAAAAACTGTTTTTT.

V and J are TRBV4-2 and TRBJ2-7; D remains ambiguous. The CDR3 has 12 residues. Germline CDR1 and CDR2: LGHNA and YNFKEQ. V lost 0 bases and J 5 bases, leaving 5 bases between the germline ends. The CDR3 loop reads CASSQDINEQYF. CDR3 sequence (DNA): TGTGCCAGCAGCCAAGATATCAACGAGCAGTACTTC.

V and J are TRBV9 and TRBJ2-7, with TRBD1 identical over 10 bases. Germline lookup yields CDR1 SGDLS and CDR2 YYNGEE. CDR3 length equals 14 residues. V trimming: 2 bases; J trimming: 7 bases; junction bases outside the gene matches: 6. This chain's CDR3 is CASSVGTGVIEQYF. The DNA for the CDR3 is TGTGCCAGCAGCGTCGGGACAGGGGTTATAGAGCAGTACTTC.

The chain links TRBV5-8 to TRBJ1-5, with a weak D call TRBD1 (5 bases). CDR3 size: 17 residues. CDR1 and CDR2 (germline): SGHTS, YDEGEE. Trimming removed 4 bases from V and 4 bases from J, with 21 bases in between. CDR3 coding DNA: TGTGCCAGCAGCCCCCGGGAGTCGACGGGGGGAAATCAGCCCCAGCATTTT. Translating gives CASSPRESTGGNQPQHF.

The rearrangement uses TRBV5-6 and TRBJ2-6; D is perhaps TRBD2 (6 bases). Looked up from germline, CDR1 is SGHDT and CDR2 is YYEEEE. CDR3 size: 18 residues. Trimming took off 1 base at V and 1 base at J, with 15 bases between the two ends. DNA for the CDR3: TGTGCCAGCAGCTTGCCCCGGGACTGGAGATCTGGGGCCAACGTCCTGACTTTC. Amino acid sequence: CASSLPRDWRSGANVLTF.

The chain uses TRBV10-2 and TRBJ1-6; no firm D call. Per the germline V gene, CDR1 is WSHSY and CDR2 is SAAADI. The CDR3 length is 15 residues. The germline V and J ends were trimmed by 2 bases and 5 bases, with 10 bases remaining between them. The DNA for the CDR3 is TGCGCCAGCAGTGAGACGTGGGCAGATAATTCACCCCTCCACTTT. Translation: CASSETWADNSPLHF.

V is TRBV5-6 and J is TRBJ2-1, with D possibly matching TRBD2 (5 bases). V was shortened by 0 bases and J by 9 bases, with 13 bases between the two germline ends. Germline-derived CDR1 and CDR2 are SGHDT and YYEEEE. The CDR3 sequence is 14 residues long. CDR3 sequence (DNA): TGTGCCAGCAGCTTGGCGGTCGGGGTCGGTGAGCAGTTCTTC. It codes for CASSLAVGVGEQFF. Together with reference TRBV5-6 and TRBJ2-1, the CDR3 gives the full variable domain: DAGVTQSPTHLIKTRGQQVTLRCSPKSGHDTVSWYQQALGQGPQFIFQYYEEEERQRGNFPDRFSGHQFPNYSSELNVNALLLGDSALYLCASSLAVGVGEQFFGPGTRLTVL.

This clone has a handful of counts. V gene TRBV7-9 combines with J gene TRBJ2-7; D perhaps matches TRBD1 (6 bases). The V gene lost 10 bases and the J gene lost 0 bases, with 22 bases spanning the gap. Germline V gives CDR1 SEHNR, CDR2 FQNEAQ (reference sequence). The CDR3 runs 16 residues. DNA of the CDR3: TGTGCCACGTCACTACCTAACAGGGATCTCTCCTACGAGCAGTACTTC. Translated, it gives CATSLPNRDLSYEQYF.

This chain connects TRBV28 to TRBJ2-2; a weak D match, TRBD1 (6 bases). Germline assignment: CDR1 MDHEN and CDR2 SYDVKM. The CDR3 extends over 14 amino acids. V lost 3 bases and J lost 4, with 9 bases in between. CDR3 in DNA: TGTGCCAGCAGTTTCGGACAGAGCACCGGGGAGCTGTTTTTT. Protein product: CASSFGQSTGELFF. Supplemented by reference TRBV28 and TRBJ2-2, the full variable domain reads DVKVTQSSRYLVKRTGEKVFLECVQDMDHENMFWYRQDPGLGLRLIYFSYDVKMKEKGDIPEGYSVSREKKERFSLILESASTNQTSMYLCASSFGQSTGELFFGEGSRLTVL.

This chain connects TRBV9 to TRBJ2-1; 8 bases fit TRBD2. CDR1 and CDR2 from the germline V gene are SGDLS and YYNGEE. V lost 4 bases to trimming and J lost 5 bases; unmatched junction nucleotides: 8. This CDR3 has 15 amino acids. CDR3 sequence reads: CASSPGAGGHNEQFF. The CDR3, as DNA: TGTGCCAGCAGCCCCGGGGCGGGGGGACACAATGAGCAGTTCTTC.

This chain connects TRBV6-5 to TRBJ1-5, with a tentative D call TRBD1 (6 bases). Deletions cut 4 bases from V and 1 base from J, with 11 bases between. This CDR3 is 15 amino acids long. Germline CDR1 MNHEY, CDR2 SVGAGI. CDR3 amino acids: CASSLTGLSNQPQHF. The CDR3 coding sequence is TGTGCCAGCAGTTTGACAGGATTAAGCAATCAGCCCCAGCATTTT.

The chain is built from TRBV2 and TRBJ1-5, with D uncertain. CDR1 is SNHLY and CDR2 is FYNNEI in the germline V gene. CDR3 length equals 14 residues. V was clipped by 0 bases and J by 3 bases, with 6 bases between them. In DNA form, the CDR3 reads TGTGCCAGCAGTGAAGCGATGATCAATCAGCCCCAGCATTTT. This translates into CASSEAMINQPQHF. The full variable domain, with the rest looked up from reference TRBV2 and TRBJ1-5, is EPEVTQTPSHQVTQMGQEVILRCVPISNHLYFYWYRQILGQKVEFLVSFYNNEISEKSEIFDDQFSVERPDGSNFTLKIRSTKLEDSAMYFCASSEAMINQPQHFGDGTRLSIL.

The chain has TRBV4-1 and TRBJ2-7; the D is unclear. CDR3 length: 13 amino acids. CDR1 and CDR2 (germline): MGHRA, YSYEKL. The V and J ends lost 0 bases and 4 bases respectively, with 7 bases between them. CDR3 sequence: CASSQDTVYEQYF. CDR3 nucleotides: TGCGCCAGCAGCCAAGATACAGTTTACGAGCAGTACTTC.

The chain uses TRBV11-2 and TRBJ1-1; D is perhaps TRBD1 (5 bases). The CDR3 length is 14 residues. The germline V gene encodes CDR1 SGHAT and CDR2 FQNNGV. V lost 1 base and J lost 0, with 6 bases in between. The CDR3 sequence is CASSLGQMNTEAFF. The DNA for the CDR3 is TGTGCCAGCAGCTTAGGACAGATGAACACTGAAGCTTTCTTT.